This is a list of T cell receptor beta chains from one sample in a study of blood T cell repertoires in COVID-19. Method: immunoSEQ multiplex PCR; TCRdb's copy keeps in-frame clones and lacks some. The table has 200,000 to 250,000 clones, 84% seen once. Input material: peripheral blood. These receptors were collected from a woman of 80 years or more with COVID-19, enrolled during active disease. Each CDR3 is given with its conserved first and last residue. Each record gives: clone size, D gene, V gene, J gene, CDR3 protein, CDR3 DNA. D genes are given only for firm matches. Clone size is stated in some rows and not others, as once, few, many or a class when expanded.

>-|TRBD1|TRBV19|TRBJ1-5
CASNDRGEGNQPQHF
TGTGCCAGTAACGACAGGGGAGAGGGAAATCAGCCCCAGCATTTT
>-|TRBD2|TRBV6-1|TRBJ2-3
CASSEAGGSILDTQYF
TGTGCCAGCAGTGAAGCGGGGGGGAGTATTTTAGATACGCAGTATTTT
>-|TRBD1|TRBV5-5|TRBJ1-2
CASSNRGYYGYTF
TGTGCCAGCAGTAACAGGGGGTACTATGGCTACACCTTC
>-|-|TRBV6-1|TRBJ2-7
CASSEYGLFASYEQYF
TGTGCCAGCAGTGAATATGGGCTTTTCGCCTCCTACGAGCAGTACTTC
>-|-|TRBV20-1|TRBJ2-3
CSASDREADTQYF
TGCAGTGCTAGTGATAGGGAGGCAGATACGCAGTATTTT
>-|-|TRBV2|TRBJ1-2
CASSVTRGPDSAGYTF
TGTGCCAGCAGTGTGACGCGGGGCCCTGATTCTGCTGGCTACACCTTC
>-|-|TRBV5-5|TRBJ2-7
CASGGLPYEQYF
TGTGCCAGCGGGGGACTGCCCTACGAGCAGTACTTC
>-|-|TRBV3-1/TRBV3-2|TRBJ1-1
CASSPTGTRGGAFF
TGTGCCAGCAGCCCGACAGGAACCCGCGGGGGAGCTTTCTTT
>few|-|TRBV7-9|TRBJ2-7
CASSYTQGDEQYF
TGTGCCAGCAGCTACACCCAGGGTGACGAGCAGTACTTC
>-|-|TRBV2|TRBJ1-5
CASKVEGQPQHF
TGTGCCAGCAAAGTCGAGGGACAGCCCCAGCATTTT
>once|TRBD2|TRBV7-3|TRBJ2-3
CASSLSGGSDTQYF
TGTGCCAGCAGCTTAAGCGGGGGGTCAGATACGCAGTATTTT
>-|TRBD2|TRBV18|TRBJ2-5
CASSPSPGLAAQETQYF
TGTGCCAGCTCACCCTCTCCGGGACTAGCGGCTCAAGAGACCCAGTACTTC
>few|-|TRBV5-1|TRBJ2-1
CASSLGRDYNEQFF
TGCGCCAGCAGCTTAGGGAGAGATTACAATGAGCAGTTCTTC
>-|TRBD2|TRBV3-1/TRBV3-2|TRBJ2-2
CASSPRGANTGELFF
TGTGCCAGCAGCCCTCGGGGGGCGAACACCGGGGAGCTGTTTTTT
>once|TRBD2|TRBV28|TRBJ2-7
CASSLGLAGAHYEQYF
TGTGCCAGCAGTTTAGGGCTAGCGGGAGCGCACTACGAGCAGTACTTC
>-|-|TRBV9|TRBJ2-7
CASSVGLSSYEQYF
TGTGCCAGCAGCGTCGGTCTGAGCTCCTACGAGCAGTACTTC
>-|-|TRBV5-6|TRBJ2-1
CASSRGYYNEQFF
TGTGCCAGCAGCAGGGGGTACTACAATGAGCAGTTCTTC
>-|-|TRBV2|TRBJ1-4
CASRGLANEKLFF
TGTGCCAGCAGGGGTCTAGCTAATGAAAAACTGTTTTTT
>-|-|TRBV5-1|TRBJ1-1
CASSTEGNTEAFF
TGCGCCAGCAGCACAGAGGGCAACACTGAAGCTTTCTTT
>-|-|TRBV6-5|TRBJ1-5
CASSLTAAGPQHF
TGTGCCAGCAGTTTGACAGCAGCTGGGCCCCAGCATTTT
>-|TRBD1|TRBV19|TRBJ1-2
CASSLAGTGPFYGYTF
TGTGCCAGTAGTCTTGCTGGGACAGGACCTTTCTATGGCTACACCTTC
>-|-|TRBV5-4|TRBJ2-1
CASSPPGGYNEQFF
TGTGCCAGCAGTCCCCCCGGGGGCTACAATGAGCAGTTCTTC
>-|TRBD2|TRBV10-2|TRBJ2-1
CASSGSGGTYNEQFF
TGCGCCAGCAGTGGTTCGGGGGGTACCTACAATGAGCAGTTCTTC
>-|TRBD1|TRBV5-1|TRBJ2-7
CASSERTGAGEQYF
TGCGCCAGCAGCGAACGGACAGGGGCCGGAGAGCAGTACTTC
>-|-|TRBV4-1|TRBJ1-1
CASSQDTGRSEAFF
TGCGCCAGCAGCCAAGATACCGGGAGGAGTGAGGCTTTCTTT
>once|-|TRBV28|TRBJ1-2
CASRDPGGLDGYTF
TGTGCCAGCAGGGACCCCGGGGGGTTGGATGGCTACACCTTC
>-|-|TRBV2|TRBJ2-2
CASSEARRGELFF
TGTGCCAGCAGTGAAGCGCGGCGCGGGGAGCTGTTTTTT
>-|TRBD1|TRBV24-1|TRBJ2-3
CATSDDRGLGTDTQYF
TGTGCCACCAGTGACGACAGGGGGCTCGGCACAGATACGCAGTATTTT
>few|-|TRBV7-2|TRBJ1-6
CASSFRVNNSPLHF
TGTGCCAGCAGCTTCCGGGTTAATAATTCACCCCTCCACTTT
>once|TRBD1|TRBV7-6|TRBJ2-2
CASSPRQGLDTGELFF
TGTGCCAGCAGCCCTCGACAGGGGCTCGACACCGGGGAGCTGTTTTTT
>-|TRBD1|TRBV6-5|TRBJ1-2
CASSSTGSKGYGYTF
TGTGCCAGCAGTTCGACAGGGAGCAAGGGCTATGGCTACACCTTC
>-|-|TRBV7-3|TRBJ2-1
CASSPSRGRNEQFF
TGTGCCAGCAGCCCCTCCAGGGGAAGAAATGAGCAGTTCTTC
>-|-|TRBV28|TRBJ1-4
CASTLGWNEKLFF
TGTGCCAGCACCCTCGGGTGGAACGAAAAACTGTTTTTT
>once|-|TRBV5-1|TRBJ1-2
CASSLEGANYGYTF
TGCGCCAGCAGCTTAGAGGGTGCTAACTATGGCTACACCTTC
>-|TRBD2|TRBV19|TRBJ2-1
CASRTGGRDEQFF
TGTGCCAGTAGGACGGGAGGGAGGGATGAGCAGTTCTTC
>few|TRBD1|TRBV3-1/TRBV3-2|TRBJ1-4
CASGPQGGEKLFF
TGTGCCAGCGGGCCTCAGGGGGGTGAAAAACTGTTTTTT
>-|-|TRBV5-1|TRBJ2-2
CATRAELSTGELFF
TGCGCCACCCGAGCAGAACTAAGCACCGGGGAGCTGTTTTTT
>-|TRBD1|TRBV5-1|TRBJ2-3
CASSDTGTGSTDTQYF
TGCGCCAGCAGCGATACCGGGACAGGGAGCACAGATACGCAGTATTTT
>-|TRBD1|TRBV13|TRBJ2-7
CASSLQGAYEQYF
TGTGCCAGCAGCTTACAGGGGGCGTACGAGCAGTACTTC
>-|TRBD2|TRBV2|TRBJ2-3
CASYAGESLDTQYF
TGTGCCAGCTATGCGGGAGAGTCCCTAGATACGCAGTATTTT
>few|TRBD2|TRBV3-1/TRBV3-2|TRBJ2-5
CASSHGTRLAGDQETQYF
TGTGCCAGCAGCCACGGAACAAGACTAGCGGGAGACCAAGAGACCCAGTACTTC
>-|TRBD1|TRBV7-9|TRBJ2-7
CASSSGTAEQYF
TGTGCCAGCAGCTCCGGGACAGCCGAGCAGTACTTC
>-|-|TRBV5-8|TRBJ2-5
CASRTRETQYF
TGTGCCAGCAGGACGCGGGAGACCCAGTACTTC
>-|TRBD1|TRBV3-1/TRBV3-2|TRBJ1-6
CASSLTGGGNSPLHF
TGTGCCAGCAGCCTGACAGGGGGTGGTAATTCACCCCTCCACTTT
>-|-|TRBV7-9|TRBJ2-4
CASSLASATGIQYF
TGTGCCAGCAGCTTAGCGTCGGCCACGGGCATTCAGTACTTC
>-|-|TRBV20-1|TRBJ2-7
CSASLGGHSYEQYF
TGCAGTGCTAGTTTGGGGGGGCACTCCTACGAGCAGTACTTC
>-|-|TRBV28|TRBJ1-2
CASSTLAGPNYGYTF
TGTGCCAGCAGTACCTTGGCAGGCCCGAACTATGGCTACACCTTC
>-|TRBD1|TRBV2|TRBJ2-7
CASGQDRGNEQYF
TGTGCCAGCGGTCAGGACAGGGGCAACGAGCAGTACTTC
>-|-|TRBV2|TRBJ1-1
CASRGQRNTEAFF
TGTGCCAGCAGAGGACAAAGGAACACTGAAGCTTTCTTT
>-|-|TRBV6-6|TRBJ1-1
CASSYSKARRNTEAFF
TGTGCCAGCAGTTACTCGAAGGCTCGGAGGAACACTGAAGCTTTCTTT
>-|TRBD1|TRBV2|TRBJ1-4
CASRGTGAEKLFF
TGTGCCAGCAGAGGGACAGGGGCAGAAAAACTGTTTTTT
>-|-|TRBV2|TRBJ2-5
CASSGTGRETQYF
TGTGCCAGCAGCGGGACTGGTCGGGAGACCCAGTACTTC
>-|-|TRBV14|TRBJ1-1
CASSRGGEAFF
TGTGCCAGCAGCCGGGGAGGGGAAGCTTTCTTT
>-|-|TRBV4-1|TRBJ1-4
CASSQDPGINEKLFF
TGCGCCAGCAGCCAAGATCCGGGGATTAATGAAAAACTGTTTTTT
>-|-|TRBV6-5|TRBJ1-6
CASFSSYNSPLHF
TGTGCCAGCTTCAGCTCCTATAATTCACCCCTCCACTTT
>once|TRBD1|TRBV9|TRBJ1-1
CASSVGEGATTEAFF
TGTGCCAGCAGCGTAGGCGAGGGGGCGACGACTGAAGCTTTCTTT